This TCR beta chain was found in a study of blood T cell repertoires in COVID-19. Study-level background: T cells, B-cell-depleted T cells, or PBMCs supplied cDNA or gDNA.

The V gene's germline CDR1 is KGHSH and CDR2 LQKENI. After removal of 0 bases from V and 3 bases from J, the junction contained 0 bases not matched to a gene. CDR3 length equals 16 residues. How the authors handled the data: The assay estimated nucleated cells by amplifying reference gene primers. The assay was immunoSEQ multiplex PCR, and TCRdb's table has in-frame clones only and misses some. That table supplies the V and J calls and clone size; D and trimming were determined from the DNA. Of approximately 80,000 clones in the sample, about 92% were seen once. Sequenced: peripheral blood. The chain joins TRBV18 to TRBJ2-5; TRBD2 agrees at 14 bases. This clonotype was sampled from a woman between 50 and 59 years old in a cohort sampled during active COVID-19. CDR3 amino acids: CASSPPGLAGEETQYF. Written as DNA, the CDR3 is TGTGCCAGCTCACCACCGGGACTAGCGGGAGAAGAGACCCAGTACTTC.